This is a list of T cell receptor beta chains from one sample in a study of cytomegalovirus exposure and HLA in healthy donors. The method was immunoSEQ multiplex PCR; TCRdb's version includes in-frame clones alone and lacks a portion of them. Its clone listing holds about 70,000 clones. The sample taken for sequencing was PBMCs. All receptors come from a woman between 25 and 40 years old in good health and CMV-seronegative. CDR3s include the opening cysteine and the closing phenylalanine or tryptophan. A D gene is named only where the DNA matches it firmly.

v_call,j_call,d_call,cdr3_nt,cdr3_aa
TRBV13,TRBJ2-5,.,TGTGCCAGCAGCTTGGGTAGCGATAGACGGCAAGAGACCCAGTACTTC,CASSLGSDRRQETQYF
TRBV7-9,TRBJ1-2,TRBD1,TGTGCCAGCAGCTTATTCACAGGGGCCCGGGGCTACACCTTC,CASSLFTGARGYTF
TRBV28,TRBJ1-4,.,TGTGCCAGCAGTTTTTCGTACTCCCTTAATGAAAAACTGTTTTTT,CASSFSYSLNEKLFF
TRBV9,TRBJ2-7,TRBD2,TGTGCCAGCAGCGTAGAGAGCGGGAACTCCTACGAGCAGTACTTC,CASSVESGNSYEQYF
TRBV15,TRBJ2-1,TRBD2,TGTGCCACCAGCAGAGAACCTAGCGGGGGTGAGCAGTTCTTC,CATSREPSGGEQFF
TRBV30,TRBJ2-2,.,TGTGCCTGGAGTGGGAGAGGGAGAGGCGGGGAGCTGTTTTTT,CAWSGRGRGGELFF
TRBV4-1,TRBJ2-1,.,TGCGCCAGCAGCCTAGGGACAACCTACAATGAGCAGTTCTTC,CASSLGTTYNEQFF
TRBV25-1,TRBJ1-5,.,TGTGCCAGCAGTGAAGGGGGAGGGGAGGCTCAGCCCCAGCATTTT,CASSEGGGEAQPQHF
TRBV7-9,TRBJ1-2,.,TGTGCCAGCAGTAACACAGGATACTATGGCTACACCTTC,CASSNTGYYGYTF
TRBV30,TRBJ2-3,.,TGTGCCTGGAGTGTAGGAGGAGCAGATACGCAGTATTTT,CAWSVGGADTQYF
TRBV5-1,TRBJ1-2,TRBD1,TGCGCCAGCAGCCCGGACAGGGGCGCTTACACCTATGGCTACACCTTC,CASSPDRGAYTYGYTF
TRBV6-5,TRBJ1-5,.,TGTGCCAGCAGCCTTGCGGGGGGTGGGGGACAGCCCCAGCATTTT,CASSLAGGGGQPQHF
TRBV6-5,TRBJ2-1,.,TGTGCCAGCTATGGTAGCGGCTACAATGAGCAGTTCTTC,CASYGSGYNEQFF
TRBV19,TRBJ2-1,.,TGTGCCAGTAGTATGGGACTGATCAATGAGCAGTTCTTC,CASSMGLINEQFF
TRBV27,TRBJ2-7,.,TGTGCCAGCAGTTTGGAGGGCCTGGCCTACGAGCAGTACTTC,CASSLEGLAYEQYF
TRBV4-1,TRBJ2-3,TRBD2,TGCGCCAGCAGCACCGTTCTAGCGGGAGCGGCAGATACGCAGTATTTT,CASSTVLAGAADTQYF
TRBV11-3,TRBJ1-1,.,TGTGCCAGCAGCTTAGGCGGCGGGGGGGTTGAAGCTTTCTTT,CASSLGGGGVEAFF
TRBV5-1,TRBJ2-5,TRBD2,TGCGCCAGCAGCTGGGGGACTACCGGGAAGGAGACCCAGTACTTC,CASSWGTTGKETQYF
TRBV4-2,TRBJ2-7,.,TGTGCCAGCAGCCATGCTACCTCCTACGAGCAGTACTTC,CASSHATSYEQYF
TRBV6-1,TRBJ2-1,.,TGTGCCAGCCGTATGTTGGCAAGGCAGTTCTTC,CASRMLARQFF
TRBV4-2,TRBJ2-1,.,TGTGCCAGCAGCCAAGGGAGCGATGAGCAGTTCTTC,CASSQGSDEQFF
TRBV5-8,TRBJ1-3,.,TGTGCCAGCAGCTTGACCCTACTTAGCTCTGGAAACACCATATATTTT,CASSLTLLSSGNTIYF
TRBV29-1,TRBJ2-1,TRBD2,TGCAGCGTTGTGGGGGGGGGAGGGCTTGAACGGGTTGGTGAGCAGTTCTTC,CSVVGGGGLERVGEQFF
TRBV9,TRBJ2-3,.,TGTGCCAGCAGCGTAGGACTGTCCGTCACAGATACGCAGTATTTT,CASSVGLSVTDTQYF
TRBV27,TRBJ1-1,.,TGTGCCAGCAGTACAAGTGGGCGATGGAACACTGAAGCTTTCTTT,CASSTSGRWNTEAFF
TRBV30,TRBJ1-5,.,TGTGCCTGGAGTAGGGGCAGGGATGGCAATCAGCCCCAGCATTTT,CAWSRGRDGNQPQHF
TRBV9,TRBJ1-2,.,TGTGCCAGCAGCGTAGAACCGGGTTCTTCGCGCTATGGCTACACCTTC,CASSVEPGSSRYGYTF
TRBV18,TRBJ2-7,.,TGTGCCAGCTCACCAGTAAGGGATTCGGGGTACGAGCAGTACTTC,CASSPVRDSGYEQYF
TRBV14,TRBJ1-5,TRBD1,TGTGCCAGCAGCCGGACAGGGCTCAATCAGCCCCAGCATTTT,CASSRTGLNQPQHF
TRBV19,TRBJ2-1,.,TGTGCCAGTAGCCTAGCGAGCTCCTACAATGAGCAGTTCTTC,CASSLASSYNEQFF
TRBV5-4,TRBJ1-2,TRBD1,TGTGCCAGCAGCTCCGAGGCCAGGGGGCGCGGCTACACCTTC,CASSSEARGRGYTF
TRBV6-6,TRBJ1-1,TRBD1,TGTGCCAGCAGTTACACGAGGGGACAGCCTGAAGCTTTCTTT,CASSYTRGQPEAFF
TRBV5-7,TRBJ2-7,TRBD1,TGTGCCAGCAGGCTTGAGGGGGGACAGGGCGGGCCCTACGAGCAGTACTTC,CASRLEGGQGGPYEQYF
TRBV6-1,TRBJ2-2,.,TGTGCCAGCAGTAAGGAGGGGGCAGGGCCCGGGGAGCTGTTTTTT,CASSKEGAGPGELFF
TRBV9,TRBJ2-7,.,TGTGCCAGCAGCGTAGGCCCCGGAGCAAAATACGAGCAGTACTTC,CASSVGPGAKYEQYF
TRBV7-9,TRBJ1-6,.,TGTGCCAGCAGCTTATTGGATGCGGGAGATTCACCCCTACACTTT,CASSLLDAGDSPLHF
TRBV25-1,TRBJ2-7,TRBD1,TGTGCCAGCAGTGTAACCGGGACAGCCTCCTACGAGCAGTACTTC,CASSVTGTASYEQYF
TRBV6-1,TRBJ1-5,TRBD1,TGTGCCAGCAGGGAGGGACAGGGAACGAATCAGCCCCAGCATTTT,CASREGQGTNQPQHF
TRBV5-4,TRBJ1-1,.,TGTGCCAGCAGCTTGGGGGCGAGGGTGAGCGCTTTCTTT,CASSLGARVSAFF
TRBV6-6,TRBJ2-1,TRBD1,TGTGCCAGCAGTAAACAGGGGATCGGAAGCTACAATGAGCAGTTCTTC,CASSKQGIGSYNEQFF
TRBV4-1,TRBJ2-7,.,TGCGCCAGCAGCCAGGTGGCGGTGGAGGACTACGAGCAGTACTTC,CASSQVAVEDYEQYF
TRBV18,TRBJ2-7,.,TGTGCCAGCTCACTCGACCGGGGCTACGAGCAGTACTTC,CASSLDRGYEQYF
TRBV6-5,TRBJ1-5,.,TGTGCCAGCAGTACAGTGAGCAATCAGCCCCAGCATTTT,CASSTVSNQPQHF
TRBV11-2,TRBJ2-1,TRBD2,TGTGCCAGCAGCTTAGGAATGGCGGGGGGGCTTCGTGAGCAGTTCTTC,CASSLGMAGGLREQFF
TRBV11-2,TRBJ2-5,TRBD2,TGTGCCAGCAGCTTAAGGACTAGCGGAGGGGAGACCCAGTACTTC,CASSLRTSGGETQYF
TRBV18,TRBJ2-1,TRBD2,TGTGCCAGCTCACCACGGACTAGCGGGGGGTCCTACAATGAGCAGTTCTTC,CASSPRTSGGSYNEQFF
TRBV2,TRBJ1-3,.,TGTGCCAGCGCAGGGAACTCTGGAAACACCATATATTTT,CASAGNSGNTIYF
TRBV9,TRBJ1-5,.,TGTGCCAGCAGCTCCGGACAGTCTCCCCAGCATTTT,CASSSGQSPQHF
TRBV7-9,TRBJ2-7,.,TGTGCCAGCAGCTTAGGGACAGCTACCTACGAGCAGTACTTC,CASSLGTATYEQYF
TRBV6-5,TRBJ2-7,TRBD2,TGTGCCGCGCGGGGGTCCAGGAGCTCCTACGAGCAGTACTTC,CAARGSRSSYEQYF